The 5 T cell receptor beta chains below were found in one sample sequenced in a study of T cell repertoires in cytomegalovirus infection. TCRdb reprocessed the reads with MiXCR, giving one entry per CDR3 protein. Counted here are approximately 550,000 distinct CDR3 sequences, approximately 16% occurring once; the ten biggest clones make up roughly a quarter. The sample was CD8+ T cells from PBMCs. The origin of the receptors is a human donor in good health (CMV status not recorded). Some clones in this sample may be carry-over from other donors' samples.

The rearrangement links TRBV12-5 to TRBJ1-1, with a tentative D call TRBD1 (5 bases). Trimming pared 6 bases from V and 0 bases from J, leaving 20 bases between. Germline V CDR1 and CDR2: LGHNT, FRNRAP. This CDR3 has 17 amino acids. CDR3 nucleotide sequence: TGTGCTAGTGGACCCCCTGCCGGGGGTGGCCTGAACACTGAAGCTTTCTTT. Translating gives CASGPPAGGGLNTEAFF.

The J gene is TRBJ2-1, the V gene TRBV20-1; D is perhaps TRBD1 (6 bases). Germline V gives CDR1 DFQATT, CDR2 SNEGSKA (reference sequence). The length of the CDR3 is 10 residues. CDR3 residues: CSAQGGEQFF. The CDR3 DNA follows: TGCAGCGCACAGGGTGGTGAGCAGTTCTTC.

Notes on this clonotype: A read error may explain this, as a much larger clone is one base away. This chain connects TRBV6-6 to TRBJ1-1; D is unclear. CDR1 is MNHNY, CDR2 SVGAGI, per germline (reference sequence). The CDR3 sequence is 13 residues long. DNA for the CDR3: TGTGCCAGCAGTTACGGGCCTCTCTCTGAAGCTTTATTT. It is translated as CASSYGPLSEALF.

The chain joins TRBV28 to TRBJ1-6; D is possibly TRBD1 (6 bases). This CDR3 spans 14 amino acids. V lost 3 bases to trimming and J lost 7 bases, with 10 bases between them. Per the germline V gene, CDR1 is MDHEN and CDR2 is SYDVKM. The CDR3: CASSFRGENSPLHF. The DNA of the CDR3 is TGTGCCAGCAGTTTCAGGGGCGAGAATTCACCCCTCCACTTT.

This clonotype was observed a handful of times. The chain uses TRBV4-1 and TRBJ1-1; D unclear. The CDR3 totals 15 residues. Trimming left V 0 bases short and J 5 bases short, with 13 bases between. Germline-derived CDR1 and CDR2 are MGHRA and YSYEKL. The CDR3 coding sequence is TGCGCCAGCAGCCAAGATCGCGGGCCGGGGACTGAAGCTTTCTTT. This translates into CASSQDRGPGTEAFF.